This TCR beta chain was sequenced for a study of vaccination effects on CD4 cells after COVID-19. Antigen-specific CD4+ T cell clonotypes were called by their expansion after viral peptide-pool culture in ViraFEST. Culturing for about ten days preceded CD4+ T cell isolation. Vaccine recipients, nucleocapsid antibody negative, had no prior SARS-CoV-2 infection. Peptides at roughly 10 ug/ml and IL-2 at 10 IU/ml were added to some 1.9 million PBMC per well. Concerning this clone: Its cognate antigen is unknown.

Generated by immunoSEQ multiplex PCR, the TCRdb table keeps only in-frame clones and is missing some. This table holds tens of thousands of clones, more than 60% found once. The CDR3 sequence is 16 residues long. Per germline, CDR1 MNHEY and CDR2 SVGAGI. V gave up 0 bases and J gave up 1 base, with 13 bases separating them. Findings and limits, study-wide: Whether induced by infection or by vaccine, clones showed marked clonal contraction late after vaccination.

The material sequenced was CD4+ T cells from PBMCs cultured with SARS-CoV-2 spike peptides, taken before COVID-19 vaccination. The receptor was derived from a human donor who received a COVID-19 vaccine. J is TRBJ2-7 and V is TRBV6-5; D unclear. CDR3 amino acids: CASSYSMVGISYEQYF. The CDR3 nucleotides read TGTGCCAGCAGTTACTCGATGGTTGGTATATCCTACGAGCAGTACTTC.